Many counts were recorded for the clone carrying this T cell receptor (beta chain). Antigen specificity is unknown. The CDR3 loop spans 16 amino acids. Per germline, CDR1 MNHEY and CDR2 SMNVEV (reference sequence). Losses at the gene ends were 2 bases for V and 4 bases for J; bases not matched to a gene: 2. This entry is derived from a study of T-cell reconstitution after alpha-beta-depleted transplantation in children. A library of TCRbeta sequences, prepared with unique molecular identifiers, was generated. MiXCR, applied by TCRdb to the PCR reads, yields one record per CDR3 protein. The sample includes roughly 490,000 distinct CDR3 sequences, about an eighth of them seen just once. Study-wide findings and caveats: Reportedly, alpha-beta T cells present about two months post-transplant originated from several hundred expanded clones of graft origin. When one year had passed after transplant, most T-cell counts and diversity came from newly produced T cells. The study traced high day-60 TCRbeta diversity in some patients to surviving recipient T cells and thymic progenitors.

The V call is TRBV27, the J call TRBJ2-5; TRBD2 aligns across 15 bases. The TCR was taken from a female patient under 10 years old who had a stem cell transplant for aplastic anemia, so the T cells may come from the graft donor. The sequencing here drew on PBMCs, mostly from graft donor cells, taken 180 days after TCRalphabeta/CD19-depleted stem cell transplant. The CDR3 reads CASSLAGLAGGETQYF. In nucleotides, the CDR3 is TGTGCCAGCAGTTTAGCGGGACTAGCGGGAGGAGAGACCCAGTACTTC.